The present T cell receptor (beta chain) was sequenced within a study of T cell responses to AZD1222 COVID-19 vaccine. V gave up 0 bases and J gave up 6 bases, with 13 bases separating them. Germline V gene data show CDR1 as SGHRS and CDR2 as YFSETQ. The CDR3 is 14 residues long. Generated by immunoSEQ multiplex PCR, the TCRdb table keeps only in-frame clones and is missing some. Among about 76,000 clones listed, 65% to 80% were seen once. The source of this sequence is an adult who received the MenACWY meningococcal vaccine as a control. The chain links TRBV5-1 to TRBJ2-7; the D gene could be TRBD1 or TRBD2 (5 bases each). Sample: peripheral blood, taken 28 days after the second dose of the MenACWY control vaccine. Here the CDR3 DNA reads TGCGCCAGCAGCTTGGCGGGGCAGAATTCCGAGCAGTACTTC. Amino acids: CASSLAGQNSEQYF.